This T cell receptor beta chain was recovered during a study of blood T cell repertoires in COVID-19. Whole-study context: Samples taken during acute and convalescent COVID-19 were collected in the United States, Italy and Spain. PBMCs, B-cell-depleted T cells, or T cells provided the cDNA or gDNA that made up the material.

The CDR3 loop spans 17 amino acids. Germline V lookup: CDR1 SQVTM, CDR2 ANQGSEA. The V and J ends lost 5 bases and 2 bases, in that order; junction bases with no gene match: 14. Original processing methods: Reference gene primer amplification gave nucleated cell count estimates. Clones were sequenced by immunoSEQ multiplex PCR, and TCRdb holds only the in-frame ones, with some missing. From that table come the V and J calls and clone size; the DNA was used to work out D and trimming. The table includes 50,000 to 85,000 clones, over 80% detected once. The specimen was peripheral blood. The chain joins TRBV29-1 to TRBJ1-2, with TRBD1 identical over 10 bases. The TCR was taken from a human donor in a cohort sampled during active COVID-19. The CDR3 sequence: CSVRPLGGQGQNYGYTF. The CDR3 nucleotides read TGCAGCGTTCGACCTCTAGGGGGACAGGGGCAAAACTATGGCTACACCTTC.